The 5 T cell receptor beta chains below come from one sample, sequenced in a study of blood T cells in healthy people across ages. Primers used in a second PCR of roughly 6 to 12 cycles were a sample-barcoded 5' primer and a J-beta primer mix. A single record per CDR3 protein comes from TCRdb applying MiXCR to the 5' RACE reads. The sample includes around 800,000 distinct CDR3 sequences, under 30% of them seen just once. In addition, the sample was reused for a study of T cells of mothers and their children.

Sequencing was done on a sample of blood. These receptor sequences come from a boy younger than 18 in good health.

The genes are TRBV9 and TRBJ1-3; perhaps TRBD1 as D (5 bases). CDR1 is SGDLS, CDR2 YYNGEE, per germline. This CDR3 contains 15 residues. V lost 2 bases to trimming and J lost 0 bases, with 9 bases between them. The CDR3 loop reads CASSVRGFSGNTIYF. CDR3 in DNA: TGTGCCAGCAGCGTGCGGGGGTTCTCTGGAAACACCATATATTTT.

The V call is TRBV9, the J call TRBJ2-3, with D possibly being TRBD2 (6 bases). This CDR3 has 14 amino acids. CDR1 SGDLS and CDR2 YYNGEE come from the germline V gene. V was cut by 4 bases and J by 4 bases, with 13 bases left in between. The CDR3 protein is CASSLTSWADTQYF. CDR3 coding DNA: TGTGCCAGCAGCCTTACTAGCTGGGCAGATACGCAGTATTTT.

CDR3 residues: CASTPGGRHYEQYF. Here the CDR3 DNA reads TGTGCCAGTACCCCGGGGGGGCGGCACTACGAGCAGTACTTC. V and J are TRBV19 and TRBJ2-1; 8 nucleotides line up with TRBD2. The DNA end is a closer match to TRBJ2-7, so the J assignment may be wrong. Germline V gene data show CDR1 as LNHDA and CDR2 as SQIVND (reference sequence). The CDR3 is 14 amino acids.

This clonotype has only a few counts. One end of the junction is discordant with germline, which a read error may explain. The chain carries TRBV11-2 and TRBJ2-5; D may correspond to TRBD1 or TRBD2 (6 bases each). The CDR3 totals 16 residues. Germline V gene data show CDR1 as SGHAT and CDR2 as FQNNGV. The CDR3 loop reads CASSLPTGAISYEQHF. CDR3 bases: TGTGCCAGCAGCTTGCCTACGGGGGCCATTTCCTACGAGCAGCACTTC.

The chain joins TRBV7-6 to TRBJ1-5; maybe TRBD1 (6 bases). Trimming took 5 bases from V and 0 from J, leaving 14 bases between them. This CDR3 is 16 amino acids long. Per the germline V gene, CDR1 is SGHVS and CDR2 is FNYEAQ. DNA of the CDR3: TGTGCCAGCAGCCCAGGACAGACCTATAGCAATCAGCCCCAGCATTTT. It yields the protein CASSPGQTYSNQPQHF.